Sequencing of this T cell receptor (beta chain) was carried out in a study of T-cell memory formation after mild COVID-19. Study-level results: Clones contracting across day 15 to 85 had a balanced CD4/CD8 profile; later expanding clones leaned CD4+. The study detected some responding clones in pre-infection memory, suggesting cross-reactive memory joined.

Trimming took 3 bases from V and 7 from J, leaving 11 bases between them. The CDR3 runs 12 residues. Germline V gene sequence: CDR1 SGHDT, CDR2 YYEEEE. TCRdb processed the 5' RACE reads anew with MiXCR; each CDR3 protein has one entry. This sample has about 560,000 distinct CDR3 sequences; about a fifth occur once, and the top ten carry 7% to 9%. Only a few counts were recorded for this clonotype. Its antigen remains unknown. The sequence was obtained from an adult woman who had mild COVID-19 (a few samples of this study predate the infection). Cell type and time point are not known. This rearrangement joins TRBV5-6 to TRBJ2-7; tentatively, D is TRBD1 (5 bases). Sequenced input: PBMCs or a T cell subset sorted from them (not recorded which). CDR3 coding DNA: TGTGCCAGCAGCTACCAGGGCCGGGAGCAGTACTTC. Protein: CASSYQGREQYF.